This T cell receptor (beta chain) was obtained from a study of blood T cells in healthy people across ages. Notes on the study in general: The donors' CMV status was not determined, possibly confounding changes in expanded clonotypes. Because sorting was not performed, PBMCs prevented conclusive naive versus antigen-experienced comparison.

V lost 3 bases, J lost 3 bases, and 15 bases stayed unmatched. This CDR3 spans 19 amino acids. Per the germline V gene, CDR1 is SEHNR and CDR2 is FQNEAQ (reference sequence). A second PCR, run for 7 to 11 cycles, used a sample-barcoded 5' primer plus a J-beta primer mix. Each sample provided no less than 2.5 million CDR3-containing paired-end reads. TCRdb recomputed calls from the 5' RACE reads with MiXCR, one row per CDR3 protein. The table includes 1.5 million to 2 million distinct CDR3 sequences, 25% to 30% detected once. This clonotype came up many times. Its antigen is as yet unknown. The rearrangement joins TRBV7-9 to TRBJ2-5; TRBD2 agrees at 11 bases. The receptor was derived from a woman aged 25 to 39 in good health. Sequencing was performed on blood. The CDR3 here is CASSFRSGTSGGQKETQYF. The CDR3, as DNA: TGTGCCAGCAGCTTTAGGTCGGGAACTAGCGGGGGTCAGAAAGAGACCCAGTACTTC.